The present T cell receptor beta chain was sequenced within a study of technical replicates of blood from several donors. V lost 4 bases, J lost 0 bases, and 17 bases lay in between. Germline-derived CDR1 and CDR2 are SGHRS and YFSETQ. The CDR3 consists of 16 residues. Profiled with immunoSEQ multiplex PCR; TCRdb holds only in-frame clones, not every one. Seen here are approximately 79,000 clones, about 97% observed once, and the top ten hold around 0.18%. This clonotype was obtained from a human donor in good health. Sequencing was done on a sample of T cells isolated from PBMCs. This chain joins TRBV5-1 and TRBJ2-7; D perhaps matches TRBD2 (6 bases). For the CDR3, the DNA is TGCGCCAGCAGCCCCCCCCAAAGCGGGCCCTCCTACGAGCAGTACTTC. Protein product: CASSPPQSGPSYEQYF.